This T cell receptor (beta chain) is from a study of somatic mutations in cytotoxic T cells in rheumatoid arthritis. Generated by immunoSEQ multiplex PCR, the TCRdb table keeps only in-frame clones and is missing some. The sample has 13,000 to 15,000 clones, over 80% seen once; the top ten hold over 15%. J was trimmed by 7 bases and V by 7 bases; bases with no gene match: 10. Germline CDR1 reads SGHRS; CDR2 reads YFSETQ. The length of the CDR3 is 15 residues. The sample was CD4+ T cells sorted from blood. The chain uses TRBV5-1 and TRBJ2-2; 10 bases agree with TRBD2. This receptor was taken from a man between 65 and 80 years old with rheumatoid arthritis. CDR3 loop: CASLPLAGSNGELFF. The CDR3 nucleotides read TGCGCCAGCCTCCCACTAGCGGGGAGCAACGGGGAGCTGTTTTTT.